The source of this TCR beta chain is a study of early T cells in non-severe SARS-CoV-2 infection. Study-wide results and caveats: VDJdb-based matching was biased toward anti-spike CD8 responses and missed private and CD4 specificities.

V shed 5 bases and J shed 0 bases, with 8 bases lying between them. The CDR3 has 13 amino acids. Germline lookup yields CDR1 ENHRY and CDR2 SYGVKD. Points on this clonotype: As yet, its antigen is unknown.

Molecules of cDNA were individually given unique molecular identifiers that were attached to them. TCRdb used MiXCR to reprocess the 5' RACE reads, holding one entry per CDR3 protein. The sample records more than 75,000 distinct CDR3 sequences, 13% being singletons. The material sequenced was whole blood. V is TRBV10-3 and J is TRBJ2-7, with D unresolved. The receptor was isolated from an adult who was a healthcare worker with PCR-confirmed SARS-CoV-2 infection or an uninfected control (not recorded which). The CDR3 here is CAISSSFSYEQYF. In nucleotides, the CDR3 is TGTGCCATCAGTTCGAGTTTCTCCTACGAGCAGTACTTC.